This TCR beta chain originates from a study of T-cell memory formation after mild COVID-19. With respect to this clonotype: Its antigen is currently unknown.

Amplification by 5'RACE using constant-segment primers produced TCR alpha and TCR beta cDNA libraries that carried sample barcodes and UMIs. Using its own MiXCR run on the 5' RACE reads, TCRdb lists one record per CDR3 protein. In the table there are 350,000 to 500,000 distinct CDR3 sequences, more than 20% of which are singletons. Overall study findings and caveats: Memory sampled before infection contained some responding clones, suggesting cross-reactive memory joined. Clonal second-wave expansions that peaked on day 37 had unconfirmed SARS-CoV-2 specificity.

The CDR3 length is 17 residues. Germline CDR1 and CDR2: LGHNA and YSLEER. V gave up 0 bases and J gave up 2 bases, with 16 bases separating them. The clonotype originates from an adult woman who had mild COVID-19 (a few samples of this study predate the infection). Cell type and time point are not known. The sample taken for sequencing was PBMCs or a T cell subset sorted from them (not recorded which). The rearrangement links TRBV4-3 to TRBJ1-1; D may be TRBD1 (6 bases). CDR3 in amino acids: CASSQDLGQFGNTEAFF. CDR3 DNA sequence: TGCGCCAGCAGCCAAGATCTAGGACAGTTTGGAAACACTGAAGCTTTCTTT.